The TCR beta chain described here comes from a study of glioma-infiltrating T cells after dendritic cell vaccination. Study outcomes and limitations: Survival was not directly related to TCR clonality in these patients.

The sample's time point: after dendritic cell vaccination, including at tumor progression/relapse. Assay: immunoSEQ multiplex PCR; the TCRdb copy retains only in-frame clones and omits some. The repertoire holds roughly 60,000 clones, with about four fifths as singletons. Concerning this clone itself: Antigen: not known.

Sample: blood, taken after dendritic cell vaccination. The source of this sequence is a human donor with glioblastoma.

The CDR3 region is CASSFGGGNTDTQYF. Written as DNA, the CDR3 is TGTGCCAGCAGCTTTGGCGGGGGGAACACAGATACGCAGTATTTT. The chain recombines TRBV7-3 with TRBJ2-3, with 8 bases fitting TRBD2. V was pared by 3 bases and J by 2 bases, with 4 bases of the junction left unmatched. CDR3 length equals 15 residues. Germline CDR1 is SGHTA and CDR2 is FQGTGA.